This T cell receptor (beta chain) was obtained from a study of blood T cell repertoires in COVID-19. The table came from immunoSEQ multiplex PCR; TCRdb's copy has only in-frame clones and leaves some out. This table holds 250,000 to 300,000 clones, about 86% found once. CDR1 SGDLS and CDR2 YYNGEE come from the germline V gene. The V segment lost 2 bases and the J segment 3 bases; nucleotides outside the gene matches: 14. The CDR3 consists of 18 residues. The chain recombines TRBV9 with TRBJ2-4, with 7 bases matching TRBD1. The origin of this receptor is a woman aged 25 to 39 with COVID-19, enrolled during active disease. The sample comprised peripheral blood. The CDR3 sequence: CASSVTGPGELGKNIQYF. The DNA for the CDR3 is TGTGCCAGCAGCGTGACAGGGCCAGGAGAACTTGGCAAAAACATTCAGTACTTC.